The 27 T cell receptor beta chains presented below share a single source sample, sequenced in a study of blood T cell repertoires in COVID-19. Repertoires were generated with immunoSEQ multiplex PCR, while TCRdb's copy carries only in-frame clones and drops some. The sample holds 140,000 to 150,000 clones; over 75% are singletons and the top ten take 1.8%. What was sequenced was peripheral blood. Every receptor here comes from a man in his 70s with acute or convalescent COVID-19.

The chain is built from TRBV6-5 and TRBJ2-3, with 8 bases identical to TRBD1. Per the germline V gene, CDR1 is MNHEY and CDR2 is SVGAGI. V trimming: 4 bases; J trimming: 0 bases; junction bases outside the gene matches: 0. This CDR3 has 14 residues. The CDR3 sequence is CASSWTGSTDTQYF. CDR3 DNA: TGTGCCAGCAGTTGGACAGGGAGCACAGATACGCAGTATTTT.

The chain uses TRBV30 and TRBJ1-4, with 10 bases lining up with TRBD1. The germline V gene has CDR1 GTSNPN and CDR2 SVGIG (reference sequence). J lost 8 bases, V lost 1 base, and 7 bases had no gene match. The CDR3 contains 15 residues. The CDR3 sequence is CAWSDDRGRREKLFF. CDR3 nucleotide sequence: TGTGCCTGGAGTGACGACAGGGGGCGCCGGGAAAAACTGTTTTTT.

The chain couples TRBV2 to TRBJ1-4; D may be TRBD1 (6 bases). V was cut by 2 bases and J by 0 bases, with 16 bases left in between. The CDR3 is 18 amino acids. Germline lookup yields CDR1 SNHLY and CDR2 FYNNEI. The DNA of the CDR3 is TGTGCCAGCAGTGAACCGCTGACAGGTACTGCAACTAATGAAAAACTGTTTTTT. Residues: CASSEPLTGTATNEKLFF.

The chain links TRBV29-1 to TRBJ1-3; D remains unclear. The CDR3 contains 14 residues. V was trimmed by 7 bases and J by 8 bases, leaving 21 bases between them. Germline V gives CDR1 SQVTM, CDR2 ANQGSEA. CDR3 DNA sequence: TGCAGCGCTCGAGGTCGGGTTTTCCCATACACCATATATTTT. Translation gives CSARGRVFPYTIYF.

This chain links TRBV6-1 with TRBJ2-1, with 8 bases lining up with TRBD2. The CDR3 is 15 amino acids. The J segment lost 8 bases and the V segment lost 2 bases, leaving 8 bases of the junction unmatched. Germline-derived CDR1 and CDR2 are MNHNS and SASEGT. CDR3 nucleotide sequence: TGTGCCAGCAGTGAAAGATCTAGCGGGCACTATGAGCAGTTCTTC. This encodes CASSERSSGHYEQFF.

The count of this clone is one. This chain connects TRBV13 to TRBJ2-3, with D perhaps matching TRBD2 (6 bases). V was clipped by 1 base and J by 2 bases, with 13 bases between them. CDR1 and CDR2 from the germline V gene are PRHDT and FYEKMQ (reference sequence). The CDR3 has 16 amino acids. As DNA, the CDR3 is TGTGCCAGCAGCTTAGCGGGGGACCCGAACACAGATACGCAGTATTTT. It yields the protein CASSLAGDPNTDTQYF.

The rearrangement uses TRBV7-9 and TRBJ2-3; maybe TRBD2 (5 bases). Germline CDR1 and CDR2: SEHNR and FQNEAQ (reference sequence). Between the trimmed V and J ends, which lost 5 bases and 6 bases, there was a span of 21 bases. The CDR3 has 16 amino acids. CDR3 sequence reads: CASSPRLGSGRDTQYF. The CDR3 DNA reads TGTGCCAGCAGCCCCCGATTGGGGAGCGGAAGGGATACGCAGTATTTT. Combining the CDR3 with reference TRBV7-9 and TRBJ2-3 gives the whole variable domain DTGVSQNPRHKITKRGQNVTFRCDPISEHNRLYWYRQTLGQGPEFLTYFQNEAQLEKSRLLSDRFSAERPKGSFSTLEIQRTEQGDSAMYLCASSPRLGSGRDTQYFGPGTRLTVL.

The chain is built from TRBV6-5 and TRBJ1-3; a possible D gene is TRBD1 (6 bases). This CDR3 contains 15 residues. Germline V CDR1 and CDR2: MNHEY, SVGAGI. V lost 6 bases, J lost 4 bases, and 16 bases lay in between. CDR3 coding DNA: TGTGCCAGCAGGTCGCACTTGGGGGCCGGAAACACCATATATTTT. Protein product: CASRSHLGAGNTIYF.

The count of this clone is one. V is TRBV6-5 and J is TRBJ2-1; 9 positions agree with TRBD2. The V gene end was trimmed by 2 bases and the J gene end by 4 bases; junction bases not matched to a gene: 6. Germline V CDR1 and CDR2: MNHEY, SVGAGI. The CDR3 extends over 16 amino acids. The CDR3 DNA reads TGTGCCAGCAGTTACGGGGCTAGCGGGACTTACAATGAGCAGTTCTTC. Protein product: CASSYGASGTYNEQFF.

CDR3 amino acids: CASSVGLAGASWTGELFF. The CDR3, as DNA: TGTGCCAGCAGCGTAGGATTAGCGGGAGCCTCATGGACCGGGGAGCTGTTTTTT. This sequence joins TRBV9 and TRBJ2-2, with 9 bases that match TRBD2. CDR3 length equals 18 residues. Trimming removed 0 bases from V and 5 bases from J; junction bases left unmatched: 11. CDR1 and CDR2 (germline): SGDLS, YYNGEE. The full variable domain, its missing parts supplied by reference TRBV9 and TRBJ2-2, is DSGVTQTPKHLITATGQRVTLRCSPRSGDLSVYWYQQSLDQGLQFLIQYYNGEERAKGNILERFSAQQFPDLHSELNLSSLELGDSALYFCASSVGLAGASWTGELFFGEGSRLTVL.

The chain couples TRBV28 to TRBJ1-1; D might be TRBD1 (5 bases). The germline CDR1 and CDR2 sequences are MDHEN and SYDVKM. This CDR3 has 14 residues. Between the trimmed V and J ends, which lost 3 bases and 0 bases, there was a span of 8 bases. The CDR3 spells CASSLGGMNTEAFF. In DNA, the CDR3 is TGTGCCAGCAGTTTGGGGGGGATGAACACTGAAGCTTTCTTT. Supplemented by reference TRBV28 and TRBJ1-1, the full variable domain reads DVKVTQSSRYLVKRTGEKVFLECVQDMDHENMFWYRQDPGLGLRLIYFSYDVKMKEKGDIPEGYSVSREKKERFSLILESASTNQTSMYLCASSLGGMNTEAFFGQGTRLTVV.

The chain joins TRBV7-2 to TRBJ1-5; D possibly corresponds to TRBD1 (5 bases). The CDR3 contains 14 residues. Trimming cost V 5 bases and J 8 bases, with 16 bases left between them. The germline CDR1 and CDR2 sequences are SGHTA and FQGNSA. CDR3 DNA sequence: TGTGCCAGCAGCCCGGTTGCGGGGCCGGAGCCCCAGCATTTT. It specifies CASSPVAGPEPQHF. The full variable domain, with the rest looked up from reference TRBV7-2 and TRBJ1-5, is GAGVSQSPSNKVTEKGKDVELRCDPISGHTALYWYRQSLGQGLEFLIYFQGNSAPDKSGLPSDRFSAERTGGSVSTLTIQRTQQEDSAVYLCASSPVAGPEPQHFGDGTRLSIL.

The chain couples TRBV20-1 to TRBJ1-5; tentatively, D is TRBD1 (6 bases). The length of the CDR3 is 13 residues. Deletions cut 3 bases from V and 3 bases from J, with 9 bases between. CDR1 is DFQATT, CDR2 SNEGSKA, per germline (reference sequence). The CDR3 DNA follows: TGCAGTGCTAGTACAGGGTTCAATCAGCCCCAGCATTTT. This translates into CSASTGFNQPQHF.

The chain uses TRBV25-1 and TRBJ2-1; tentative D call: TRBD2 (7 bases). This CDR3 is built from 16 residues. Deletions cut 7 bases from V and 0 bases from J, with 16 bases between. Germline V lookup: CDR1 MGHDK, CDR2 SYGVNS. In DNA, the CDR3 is TGTGCCAGCACCCTCGGGCGGGGGCTCTCCTACAATGAGCAGTTCTTC. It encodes CASTLGRGLSYNEQFF.

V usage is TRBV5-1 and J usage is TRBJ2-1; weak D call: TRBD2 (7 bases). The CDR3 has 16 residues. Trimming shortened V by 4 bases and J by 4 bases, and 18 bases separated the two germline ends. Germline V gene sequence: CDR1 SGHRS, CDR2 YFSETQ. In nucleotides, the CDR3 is TGCGCCAGCAGCCTGGGGGGGACACTTCGTTACAATGAGCAGTTCTTC. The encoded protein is CASSLGGTLRYNEQFF.

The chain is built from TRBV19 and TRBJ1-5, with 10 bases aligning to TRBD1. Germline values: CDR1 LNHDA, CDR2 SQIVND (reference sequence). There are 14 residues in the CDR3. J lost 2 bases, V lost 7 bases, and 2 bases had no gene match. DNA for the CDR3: TGTGCCAGTACCGGGACAGGGGGCAATCAGCCCCAGCATTTT. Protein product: CASTGTGGNQPQHF.

CDR3 in amino acids: CASSTTRDSQTQYF. The CDR3 DNA reads as TGTGCCAGCAGTACTACTCGGGACAGCCAGACCCAGTACTTC. V is TRBV6-5 and J is TRBJ2-5, with 7 bases fitting TRBD1. Germline loops: CDR1 MNHEY, CDR2 SVGAGI. V was clipped by 5 bases and J by 6 bases; unmatched bases: 9. CDR3 length: 14 amino acids.

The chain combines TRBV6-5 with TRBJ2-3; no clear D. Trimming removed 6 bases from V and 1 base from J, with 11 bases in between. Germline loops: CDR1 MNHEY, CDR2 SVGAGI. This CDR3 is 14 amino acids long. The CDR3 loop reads CASSYEGGTDTQYF. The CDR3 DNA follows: TGTGCCAGCAGCTACGAAGGAGGCACAGATACGCAGTATTTT.

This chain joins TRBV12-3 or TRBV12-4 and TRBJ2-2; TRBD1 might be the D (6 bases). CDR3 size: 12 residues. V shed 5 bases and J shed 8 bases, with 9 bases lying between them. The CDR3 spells CASSPRGGELFF. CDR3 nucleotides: TGTGCCAGCAGTCCCAGGGGAGGGGAGCTGTTTTTT.

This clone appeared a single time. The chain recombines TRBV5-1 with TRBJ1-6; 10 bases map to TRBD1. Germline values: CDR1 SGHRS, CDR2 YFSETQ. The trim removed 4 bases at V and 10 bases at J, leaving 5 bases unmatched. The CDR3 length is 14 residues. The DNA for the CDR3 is TGCGCCAGCAGCACCGGGACAGGGGCCTCACCCCTCCACTTT. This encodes CASSTGTGASPLHF.

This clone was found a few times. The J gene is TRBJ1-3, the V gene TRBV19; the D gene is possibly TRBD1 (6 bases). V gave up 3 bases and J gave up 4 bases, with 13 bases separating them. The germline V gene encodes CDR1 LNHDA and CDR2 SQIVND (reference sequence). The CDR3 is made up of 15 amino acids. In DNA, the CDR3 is TGTGCCAGTAGTATGGAAGGACAGCTAGGAAACACCATATATTTT. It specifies CASSMEGQLGNTIYF.

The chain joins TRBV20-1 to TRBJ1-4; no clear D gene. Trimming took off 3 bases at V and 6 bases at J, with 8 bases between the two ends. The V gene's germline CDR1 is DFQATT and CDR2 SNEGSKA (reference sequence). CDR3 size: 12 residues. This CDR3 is CSASPDDEKLFF. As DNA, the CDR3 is TGCAGTGCTAGTCCAGATGATGAAAAACTGTTTTTT.

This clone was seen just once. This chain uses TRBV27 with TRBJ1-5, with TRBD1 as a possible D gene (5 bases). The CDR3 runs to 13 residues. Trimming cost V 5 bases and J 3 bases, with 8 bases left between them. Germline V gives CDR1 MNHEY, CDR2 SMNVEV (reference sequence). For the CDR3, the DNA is TGTGCCAGCAGTGGAGGGGTCAATCAGCCCCAGCATTTT. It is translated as CASSGGVNQPQHF.

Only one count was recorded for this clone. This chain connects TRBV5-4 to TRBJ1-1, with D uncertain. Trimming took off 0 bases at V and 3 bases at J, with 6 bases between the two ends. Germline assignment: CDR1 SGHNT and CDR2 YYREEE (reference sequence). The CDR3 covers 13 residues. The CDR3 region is CASSLVSDTEAFF. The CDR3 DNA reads TGTGCCAGCAGCTTGGTGTCGGACACTGAAGCTTTCTTT.

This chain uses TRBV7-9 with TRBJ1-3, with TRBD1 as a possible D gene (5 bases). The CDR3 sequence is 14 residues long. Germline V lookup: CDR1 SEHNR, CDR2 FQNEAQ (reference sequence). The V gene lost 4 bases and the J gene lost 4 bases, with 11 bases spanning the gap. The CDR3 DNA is TGTGCCAGCAGCTCCCCCGCAGGGGGAAACACCATATATTTT. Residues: CASSSPAGGNTIYF. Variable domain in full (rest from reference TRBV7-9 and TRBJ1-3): DTGVSQNPRHKITKRGQNVTFRCDPISEHNRLYWYRQTLGQGPEFLTYFQNEAQLEKSRLLSDRFSAERPKGSFSTLEIQRTEQGDSAMYLCASSSPAGGNTIYFGEGSWLTVV.

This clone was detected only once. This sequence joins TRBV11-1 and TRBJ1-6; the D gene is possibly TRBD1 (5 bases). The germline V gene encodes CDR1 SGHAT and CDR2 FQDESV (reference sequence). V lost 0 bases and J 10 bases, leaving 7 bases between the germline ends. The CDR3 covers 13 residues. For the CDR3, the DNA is TGTGCCAGCAGCTTAGCAAGGGGCTCACCCCTCCACTTT. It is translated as CASSLARGSPLHF.

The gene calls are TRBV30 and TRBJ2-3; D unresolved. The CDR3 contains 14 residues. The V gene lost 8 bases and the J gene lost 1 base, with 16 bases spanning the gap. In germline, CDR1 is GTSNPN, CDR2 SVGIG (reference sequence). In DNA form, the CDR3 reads TGTGCCCGATCCCGCGGAAAGGGCACAGATACGCAGTATTTT. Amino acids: CARSRGKGTDTQYF.